This T cell receptor (beta chain) was retrieved from a study of blood T cell repertoires in COVID-19. As for the study in general: Acute-phase and convalescent COVID-19 samples originated in the United States, Italy and Spain. PBMCs, B-cell-depleted T cells, or T cells were the source of the cDNA or gDNA that made up the material.

J gave up 5 bases and V 2 bases, and 2 bases lay outside the gene matches. The CDR3 consists of 13 residues. Per the authors' pipeline: Researchers report that nucleated cell counts were estimated from reference gene primer amplification. Profiling relied on immunoSEQ multiplex PCR, and the TCRdb table lists in-frame clones only, not all of them. V and J calls and clone size are copied from that table; D and trimming were computed from the DNA. The table includes 130,000 to 150,000 clones, over 85% detected once. The TCR was taken from a human donor in a cohort sampled during active COVID-19. Sample: peripheral blood. The rearrangement joins TRBV12-3 or TRBV12-4 to TRBJ1-1; 7 nucleotides agree with TRBD1. The CDR3 region is CASSLKGATEAFF. CDR3 bases: TGTGCCAGCAGTTTAAAGGGGGCAACTGAAGCTTTCTTT.